The 5 T cell receptor beta chains below were found in one sample sequenced in a study of tumor T cells in aggressive B-cell lymphoma. The repertoire was sequenced with immunoSEQ multiplex PCR; TCRdb's copy has only in-frame clones and lacks some. The data show thousands of clones, roughly 80% seen once. Sequenced sample: tumor tissue. Source of these receptors: an adult with diffuse large B cell lymphoma.

The chain combines TRBV28 with TRBJ1-5; 10 bases align to TRBD1. Per germline, CDR1 MDHEN and CDR2 SYDVKM. J lost 11 bases, V lost 3 bases, and 10 bases had no gene match. The CDR3 spans 15 residues. CDR3 nucleotide sequence: TGTGCCAGCAGTTTTGCCGGGACAGGGGTCAGGGCCCAGCATTTT. This sequence encodes CASSFAGTGVRAQHF.

The genes are TRBV4-1 and TRBJ2-1; 16 nucleotides line up with TRBD2. Germline V gene data show CDR1 as MGHRA and CDR2 as YSYEKL. CDR3 length equals 16 residues. The junction had 5 bases not matched to a gene; V was cut back by 4 bases and J by 8 bases. The CDR3 sequence is CASSPWGLAGGDEQFF. The DNA for the CDR3 is TGCGCCAGCAGCCCCTGGGGACTAGCGGGGGGGGATGAGCAGTTCTTC.

V gene TRBV18 combines with J gene TRBJ2-3; 8 nucleotides align to TRBD1. J gave up 5 bases and V 3 bases, and 10 bases lay outside the gene matches. The CDR3 spans 16 residues. Germline assignment: CDR1 KGHSH and CDR2 LQKENI. CDR3 nucleotide sequence: TGTGCCAGCTCACCCCGGGGTACAGGGGGTAGAGATACGCAGTATTTT. Amino acid sequence: CASSPRGTGGRDTQYF.

The chain uses TRBV9 and TRBJ1-5; D is possibly TRBD1 (5 bases). V was pared by 0 bases and J by 2 bases, with 15 bases between. Looked up from germline, CDR1 is SGDLS and CDR2 is YYNGEE. This CDR3 spans 17 amino acids. CDR3 region: CASSVGGGDWGNQPQHF. CDR3 coding DNA: TGTGCCAGCAGCGTAGGGGGGGGAGACTGGGGCAATCAGCCCCAGCATTTT.

There are a few counts of this clone. V gene TRBV5-1 combines with J gene TRBJ1-1, with D hard to call. The length of the CDR3 is 13 residues. V was shortened by 4 bases and J by 1 base, with 8 bases between the two germline ends. Germline V CDR1 and CDR2: SGHRS, YFSETQ. CDR3 in amino acids: CASSTAGNTEAFF. CDR3 coding DNA: TGCGCCAGCAGCACTGCAGGGAACACTGAAGCTTTCTTT.